Detailed here is one TCR beta chain. Indicated time point: peripheral blood 6 weeks after treatment start. The data were taken from a study of PD-L1 blockade in urothelial cancer. Method: immunoSEQ multiplex PCR; TCRdb's copy keeps in-frame clones and lacks some. The sample has 23,000 or so clones; 82% are singletons. This clonotype was obtained from a man aged 70 or older with urothelial cancer. Sequences were derived from PBMCs, sampled around atezolizumab (anti-PD-L1) treatment.

The CDR3 nucleotides are TGCGCCAGCAGTCAGGGAAGCGGAAATGAAAAACTGTTTTTT. It is translated as CASSQGSGNEKLFF. The rearrangement uses TRBV23-1 and TRBJ1-4; no definite D call. TRBV23-1 counts as an open reading frame of uncertain function. V was cut by 3 bases and J by 5 bases, with 10 bases left in between. The CDR3 is 14 residues long.